A selection of T cell receptor beta chains follows, all from one sample in a study of T cell responses to AZD1222 COVID-19 vaccine. Some clones are missing from TCRdb's copy, which holds only in-frame ones; the method was immunoSEQ multiplex PCR. The sample carries about 160,000 clones, 92% recorded once. This sample comprised peripheral blood, obtained 28 days after the second AZD1222 dose. The receptor set was obtained from an adult who received the AZD1222 COVID-19 vaccine. Both conserved end residues are part of each CDR3. D genes are given only for firm matches. Expanded clones are given a class, and other clones once, few, many or no size at all.

J gene	D gene	V gene	clone size	CDR3 DNA	CDR3 protein
TRBJ1-1	.	TRBV29-1	.	TGCAGCGTTTTGAACGCCGGGACAACTGAAGCTTTCTTT	CSVLNAGTTEAFF
TRBJ2-3	.	TRBV6-5	.	TGTGCCAGCAGTTACTCGGGAGATACGCAGTATTTT	CASSYSGDTQYF
TRBJ1-4	.	TRBV24-1	once	TGTGCCACCAGTGATTCGCGGACAGACAATGAAAAACTGTTTTTT	CATSDSRTDNEKLFF
TRBJ2-7	.	TRBV2	.	TGTGCCAGCAGTGATTCGGGACTCCAGGAGCAGTACTTC	CASSDSGLQEQYF
TRBJ1-5	.	TRBV30	few	TGTGCCTGGACCGGGGGGTTTGGCAATCAGCCCCAGCATTTT	CAWTGGFGNQPQHF
TRBJ2-5	TRBD2	TRBV7-3	.	TGTGCCAGCAGCCCGAACACCCTAGCGGGGAACCAAGAGACCCAGTACTTC	CASSPNTLAGNQETQYF
TRBJ2-7	TRBD2	TRBV3-1/TRBV3-2	few	TGTGCCAGCAGCCAAGATCGCCTAGCGGGAGGGTCGGAGCAGTACTTC	CASSQDRLAGGSEQYF
TRBJ2-3	.	TRBV19	once	TGTGCCAGTAGTATTCAGGGAGATACGCAGTATTTT	CASSIQGDTQYF
TRBJ2-7	TRBD1	TRBV9	once	TGTGCCAGCGGGAGGGGACAGGGAACCTACGAGCAGTACTTC	CASGRGQGTYEQYF
TRBJ2-7	TRBD2	TRBV3-1/TRBV3-2	.	TGTGCCAGCAGCCAAGGGAACAGCGGGAGTTACGAGCAGTACTTC	CASSQGNSGSYEQYF
TRBJ1-5	TRBD1	TRBV2	.	TGTGCCAGCACCTCCGGAGGGACAGGGGGAATTGGCAATCAGCCCCAGCATTTT	CASTSGGTGGIGNQPQHF
TRBJ1-2	.	TRBV11-3	.	TGTGCCAGCAGCTTAACAGGGTATGGCTACACCTTC	CASSLTGYGYTF
TRBJ2-3	.	TRBV19	.	TGTGCCAGTAGTATAGCCCGAGGGGGGCCGTCGGGAGATACGCAGTATTTT	CASSIARGGPSGDTQYF
TRBJ2-6	TRBD1	TRBV19	.	TGTGCCAGTAGTATATGGACAGGGGGCTACTCTGGGGCCAACGTCCTGACTTTC	CASSIWTGGYSGANVLTF
TRBJ1-2	.	TRBV14	.	TGTGCCAGCAGCCAAGAACGCTCGTATGGCTACACCTTC	CASSQERSYGYTF
TRBJ1-1	.	TRBV12-3/TRBV12-4	.	TGTGCCAGCAGTTTACTCAGGGTTGATGAAGCTTTCTTT	CASSLLRVDEAFF
TRBJ2-7	.	TRBV3-1/TRBV3-2	.	TGTGCCAGCAGCCAAGATACTAGGCTAGCACCCGAGCAGTACTTC	CASSQDTRLAPEQYF
TRBJ1-1	.	TRBV6-1	.	TGTGCCAGCAGTGAACTTGGGACGGAAGCTTTCTTT	CASSELGTEAFF
TRBJ1-5	TRBD1	TRBV11-2	.	TGTGCCAGCAGCCCCGGACAGGGTCATCAGCCCCAGCATTTT	CASSPGQGHQPQHF
TRBJ2-4	TRBD2	TRBV28	.	TGTGCCAGCAGTTTATCTGCGGGGGAGAGAAACATTCAGTACTTC	CASSLSAGERNIQYF
TRBJ2-7	.	TRBV6-5	.	TGTGCCAGTCAGTCGCCAGTATACGAGCAGTACTTC	CASQSPVYEQYF
TRBJ2-1	TRBD2	TRBV7-8	few	TGTGCCAGCAGCTCGGTGCGGGAGGGGAGAGAGCAGTTCTTC	CASSSVREGREQFF
TRBJ1-2	.	TRBV20-1	.	TGCAGTGCTACGGGCAGCGGCTACACCTTC	CSATGSGYTF
TRBJ1-2	.	TRBV20-1	.	TGCAGTGCTAGTTTTGTTTTGGATGGCTACACCTTC	CSASFVLDGYTF
TRBJ2-3	TRBD2	TRBV5-1	once	TGCGCCAGCAGCGAAATTAGCGGGAGCTTGACAGATACGCAGTATTTT	CASSEISGSLTDTQYF
TRBJ2-5	.	TRBV5-5	.	TGTGCCAGCAGCCCTGCTCCGGGCCAGGCGGAGACCCAGTACTTC	CASSPAPGQAETQYF
TRBJ2-7	.	TRBV28	.	TGTGCCAGCAGCTTAGGGGTAAGGAGCACCTACGAGCAGTACTTC	CASSLGVRSTYEQYF
TRBJ2-6	.	TRBV2	.	TGTGCCAGCTCCCAACAGGACTCTGGGGCCAACGTCCTGACTTTC	CASSQQDSGANVLTF
TRBJ2-1	.	TRBV5-1	.	TGCGCCAGCAGCCCCAGCGGAATCTCCTACAATGAGCAGTTCTTC	CASSPSGISYNEQFF
TRBJ2-4	.	TRBV7-9	.	TGTGCCAGCAGCTTAGGCCTAGCCAAAAACATTCAGTACTTC	CASSLGLAKNIQYF
TRBJ1-1	.	TRBV19	.	TGTGCCAGTAGTATAGATCGAGGAAATAGCAGAGAGAACACTGAAGCTTTCTTT	CASSIDRGNSRENTEAFF
TRBJ2-3	TRBD2	TRBV7-2	.	TGTGCCAGCAGCTCTAGCGGGAGTCGAGATACGCAGTATTTT	CASSSSGSRDTQYF